The next 12 T cell receptor beta chains were all read from a single sample in a study of blood T cell repertoires in COVID-19 (dated by TCRdb to 2018 to 2021). Receptor libraries were prepared by the immunoSEQ multiplex PCR assay. TCRdb stores this immuneACCESS table with in-frame sequences only. Part of the clones is absent; in the studies checked, under half of the shortfall reflects unresolved V genes, and no reason is known for the rest. The sample table records 200,000 to 300,000 clones; about 87% of these occur just once. The leading ten clones occupy around 7.8% of the sample. Sequencing was performed on peripheral blood. The origin of the receptors is a human donor in a cohort sampled during active COVID-19.

This clone appeared a single time. J is TRBJ1-2 and V is TRBV2; no clear D. The CDR3 loop spans 14 amino acids. Germline-derived CDR1 and CDR2 are SNHLY and FYNNEI. Between the trimmed V and J ends, which lost 8 bases and 1 base, there was a span of 14 bases. The CDR3, as DNA: TGTGCCAGCCGAGCGGGTTTCGGTAACTATGGCTACACCTTC. As protein: CASRAGFGNYGYTF.

The chain's CDR3 is CASSRDRGLGNQPQHF. The CDR3, as DNA: TGTGCCAGCTCACGGGACAGGGGGTTGGGCAATCAGCCCCAGCATTTT. The chain combines TRBV18 with TRBJ1-5; 11 nucleotides agree with TRBD1. Germline V gene sequence: CDR1 KGHSH, CDR2 LQKENI. The junction had 4 bases not matched to a gene; V was cut back by 4 bases and J by 2 bases. The CDR3 runs 16 residues.

The chain joins TRBV6-2 or TRBV6-3 to TRBJ2-7; possible D gene TRBD2, 6 bases. V was clipped by 4 bases and J by 4 bases, with 11 bases between them. Germline CDR1 and CDR2: MNHEY and SVGEGT. CDR3 size: 13 residues. CDR3 sequence reads: CASSSSGLYEQYF. Here the CDR3 DNA reads TGTGCCAGCAGTTCCTCAGGACTATACGAGCAGTACTTC.

The chain carries TRBV19 and TRBJ2-2; 10 bases line up with TRBD1. The CDR3 covers 16 residues. Germline CDR1 reads LNHDA; CDR2 reads SQIVND (reference sequence). V lost 10 bases and J lost 3; bases outside the gene matches: 11. The CDR3 nucleotides are TGTGCCACTCCCGTTACGGGACAGGGGTACACCGGGGAGCTGTTTTTT. It yields the protein CATPVTGQGYTGELFF.

This sequence joins TRBV24-1 and TRBJ2-2, with TRBD2 identical over 9 bases. CDR1 KGHDR and CDR2 SFDVKD come from the germline V gene. This CDR3 has 17 residues. The V and J ends lost 9 bases and 3 bases, in that order; junction bases with no gene match: 13. This CDR3 reads CATEGPRGGADTGELFF. CDR3 nucleotides: TGTGCCACCGAAGGCCCTCGCGGGGGGGCGGACACCGGGGAGCTGTTTTTT.

This clone has only one observation. This chain connects TRBV6-5 to TRBJ1-2; a weak D match, TRBD1 (6 bases). This CDR3 spans 15 amino acids. V was cut by 2 bases and J by 8 bases, with 18 bases left in between. Germline V CDR1 and CDR2: MNHEY, SVGAGI. The CDR3 region is CASSYVWGGVGGYTF. CDR3 nucleotides: TGTGCCAGCAGTTACGTCTGGGGGGGCGTGGGGGGCTACACCTTC.

The chain recombines TRBV10-2 with TRBJ1-2; 7 nucleotides align to TRBD1. After removal of 10 bases from V and 3 bases from J, the junction contained 8 bases not matched to a gene. Per the germline V gene, CDR1 is WSHSY and CDR2 is SAAADI. This CDR3 comprises 13 residues. The CDR3 loop reads CATLDRLDYGYTF. The DNA of the CDR3 is TGCGCCACCCTGGACAGGCTCGACTATGGCTACACCTTC.

The rearrangement uses TRBV28 and TRBJ2-3, with 7 nucleotides matching TRBD1. The germline V gene encodes CDR1 MDHEN and CDR2 SYDVKM. Losses at the gene ends were 5 bases for V and 2 bases for J; bases not matched to a gene: 4. The CDR3 extends over 14 amino acids. CDR3: CASSPGGTTDTQYF. The CDR3 DNA reads as TGTGCCAGCAGTCCAGGGGGAACCACAGATACGCAGTATTTT.

The rearrangement links TRBV27 to TRBJ2-1, with 14 bases fitting TRBD2. The length of the CDR3 is 15 residues. The V gene's germline CDR1 is MNHEY and CDR2 SMNVEV (reference sequence). Germline trimming cut 6 bases from V and 9 bases from J; bases unmatched to any gene: 7. CDR3 DNA sequence: TGTGCCAGCAGGAGACTAGCGGGAGGGATGGGTGAGCAGTTCTTC. Its translation: CASRRLAGGMGEQFF.

This clone was seen at least ten times. This chain links TRBV2 with TRBJ1-6; D unclear. V was pared by 10 bases and J by 0 bases, with 13 bases between. This CDR3 region has 15 residues. CDR1 is SNHLY and CDR2 is FYNNEI in the germline V gene. The CDR3 spells CAIRTGSSYNSPLHF. CDR3 nucleotide sequence: TGTGCCATCCGCACCGGGAGCTCCTATAATTCACCCCTCCACTTT. Based on the CDR3 plus reference TRBV2 and TRBJ1-6, the full variable domain is EPEVTQTPSHQVTQMGQEVILRCVPISNHLYFYWYRQILGQKVEFLVSFYNNEISEKSEIFDDQFSVERPDGSNFTLKIRSTKLEDSAMYFCAIRTGSSYNSPLHFGNGTRLTVT.

This rearrangement joins TRBV19 to TRBJ2-3; TRBD1 agrees at 7 bases. Trimming cost V 5 bases and J 0 bases; bases outside gene matches: 8. The CDR3 consists of 16 residues. The germline V gene encodes CDR1 LNHDA and CDR2 SQIVND (reference sequence). For the CDR3, the DNA is TGTGCCAGTAGTCAACGACAGGGCTATAGCACAGATACGCAGTATTTT. It translates to CASSQRQGYSTDTQYF.

Note on this clone: One junction end does not reproduce the germline sequence, and a read error may be involved. The gene calls are TRBV27 and TRBJ2-7, with a weak D call TRBD2 (6 bases). The CDR3 loop spans 14 amino acids. Germline values: CDR1 MNHEY, CDR2 SMNVEV (reference sequence). The CDR3 spells CASRLGGGPYEQYF. DNA of the CDR3: TGTGCCAGCCGTTTGGGCGGAGGGCCCTACGAGCAGTACTTC.